This T cell receptor beta chain was profiled in a study of OX40 agonist ivuxolimab in advanced cancers. Study-wide context: Patients in the trial were receiving intravenous ivuxolimab every 2 weeks, at doses of 0.01 to 10 mg/kg. Whole-study results and caveats: Averaged across samples, CD8+ T cells carried more expanded clones than CD4+ did. By week 6 at 0.1 to 3.0 mg/kg, blood CD4+ and CD8+ T cells had expanded clonally.

TCRdb's table, derived via immunoSEQ multiplex PCR, lists solely in-frame clones and lacks some. The table lists 95,000 to 150,000 clones, 85% to 95% of them singletons, with 0.8% to 1% in the top ten. Cycle 7 day 1, cycle 4 day 1, and baseline were the timepoints at which blood was sampled. The CDR3 runs 15 residues. V lost 6 bases and J lost 7; bases outside the gene matches: 10. The germline V gene encodes CDR1 SGHTA and CDR2 FQGNSA. Details on this clone: What it recognizes is unknown.

The sequenced sample was CD4+ or CD8+ T cells sorted from blood, obtained in a trial of the OX40 agonist ivuxolimab. This sequence was found in an adult with an advanced solid tumor such as melanoma, head and neck, liver or kidney cancer. The chain is built from TRBV7-2 and TRBJ1-2, with 11 bases fitting TRBD1. CDR3 in DNA: TGTGCCAGCAGGGACGTGGACAGGGGGCATGGTGGCTACACCTTC. It translates to CASRDVDRGHGGYTF.